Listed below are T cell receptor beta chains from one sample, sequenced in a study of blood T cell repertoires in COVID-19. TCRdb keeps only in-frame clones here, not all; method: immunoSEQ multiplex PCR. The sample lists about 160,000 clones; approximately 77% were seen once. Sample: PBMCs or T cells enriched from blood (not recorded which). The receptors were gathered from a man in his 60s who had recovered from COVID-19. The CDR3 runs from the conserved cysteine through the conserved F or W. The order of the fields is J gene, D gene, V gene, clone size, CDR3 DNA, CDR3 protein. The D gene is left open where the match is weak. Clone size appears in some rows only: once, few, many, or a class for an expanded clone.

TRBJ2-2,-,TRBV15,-,TGTGCCACCAGCAGATCACTCTCGTCTTCGAACACCGGGGAGCTGTTTTTT,CATSRSLSSSNTGELFF
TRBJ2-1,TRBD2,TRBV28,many,TGTGCCAGCACCGGGACTACGTACAATGAGCAGTTCTTC,CASTGTTYNEQFF
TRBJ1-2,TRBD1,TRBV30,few,TGTGCCTGTTCCGGGACAGGGTATGGCTACACCTTC,CACSGTGYGYTF
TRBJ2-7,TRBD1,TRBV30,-,TGTGCCTGGGAATCGGGGACAGGGGTCAACGAGCAGTACTTC,CAWESGTGVNEQYF
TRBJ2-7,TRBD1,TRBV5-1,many,TGCGCCAGCAGCTTAGGGACAGGGAACTACGAGCAGTACTTC,CASSLGTGNYEQYF
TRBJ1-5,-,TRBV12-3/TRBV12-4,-,TGTGCCAGCAGTTTGGCACGCGGGGGGCCCCAGCATTTT,CASSLARGGPQHF
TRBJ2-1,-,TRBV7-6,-,TGTGCCAGCAGCTTATCAGGGGCTCCCTACAATGAGCAGTTCTTC,CASSLSGAPYNEQFF
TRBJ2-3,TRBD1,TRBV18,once,TGTGCCAGCTCACTCGGGACAGGGGGACCGGATACGCAGTATTTT,CASSLGTGGPDTQYF
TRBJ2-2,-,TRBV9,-,TGTGCCAGCAGCGTATATACTAACACCGGGGAGCTGTTTTTT,CASSVYTNTGELFF
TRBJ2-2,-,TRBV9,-,TGTGCCAGCAGCGTAGTCGGACAGAACACCGGGGAGCTGTTTTTT,CASSVVGQNTGELFF
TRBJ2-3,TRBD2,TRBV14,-,TGTGCCAGCAGCCAAGGTAGCGGGAGTTGGGATACGCAGTATTTT,CASSQGSGSWDTQYF
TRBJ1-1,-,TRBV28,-,TGTGCCAGCAGTTTAAGGGTGCGGGAAGAAGCTTTCTTT,CASSLRVREEAFF
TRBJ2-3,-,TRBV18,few,TGTGCCAGCTCCCCAGCCCAGGATTTTCCCCTATGGAACACGCCAGATACGCAGTATTTT,CASSPAQDFPLWNTPDTQYF
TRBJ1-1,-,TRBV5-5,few,TGTGCCAGCATCGCTATTGGACTGTTTTCTGAAGCTTTCTTT,CASIAIGLFSEAFF
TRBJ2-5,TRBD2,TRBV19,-,TGTGCCAGTAGTAAACTAGCGGCCAGGCAAGAGACCCAGTACTTC,CASSKLAARQETQYF
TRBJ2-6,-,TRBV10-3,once,TGTGCCATCAGCCCCCGGCCCGGGTTCCCCCCCAACTCTGGGGCCAACGTCCTGACTTTC,CAISPRPGFPPNSGANVLTF
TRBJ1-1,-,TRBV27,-,TGTGCCAGCAGTATTCAGGACACTGGTGGGACTGAAGCTTTCTTT,CASSIQDTGGTEAFF
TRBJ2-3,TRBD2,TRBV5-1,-,TGCGCCAGCAGGCCTTCCGGGAGGATAGATACGCAGTATTTT,CASRPSGRIDTQYF
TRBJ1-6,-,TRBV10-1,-,TGCGCCAGCCTGCTCGGGGTAGAAAACTCACCCCTCCACTTT,CASLLGVENSPLHF
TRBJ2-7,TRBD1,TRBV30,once,TGTGCCTGGAGTCCAGGGGGAGACGAGCAGTACTTC,CAWSPGGDEQYF
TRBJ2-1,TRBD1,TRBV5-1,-,TGCGCCAGCAGCAACCCGACAGGGGGCGAATTCTATGAGCAGTTCTTC,CASSNPTGGEFYEQFF
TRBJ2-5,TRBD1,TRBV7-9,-,TGTGCCAGCAGCTCCTCGTGGCAGGGGGCATGGGAGACCCAGTACTTC,CASSSSWQGAWETQYF
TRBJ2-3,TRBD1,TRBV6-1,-,TGTGCCAGCAGTGAAACAGGGGGCGACCCAGATACGCAGTATTTT,CASSETGGDPDTQYF
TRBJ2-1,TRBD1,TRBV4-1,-,TGCGCCAGCAGCCAAGGGGACAGCTGGAATGAGCAGTTCTTC,CASSQGDSWNEQFF
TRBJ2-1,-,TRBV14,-,TGTGCCAGCAGCTATAATACTAGATACAATGAGCAGTTCTTC,CASSYNTRYNEQFF
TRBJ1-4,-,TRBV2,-,TGTGCCAGCAGTCCCGACACAGGGATTCGCGAAAAACTGTTTTTT,CASSPDTGIREKLFF
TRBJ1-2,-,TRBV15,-,TGTGCCACCAGCACCGCCGGGGCTAACTATGGCTACACCTTC,CATSTAGANYGYTF
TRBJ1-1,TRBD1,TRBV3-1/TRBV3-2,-,TGTGCCAGCAGTGACAGGGGGAGGACTGAAGCTTTCTTT,CASSDRGRTEAFF
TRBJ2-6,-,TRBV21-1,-,TGTGCCAGCAGCGATCGGGACAGGGGGCGCGGTGGGGCCAACGTCCTGACTTTC,CASSDRDRGRGGANVLTF